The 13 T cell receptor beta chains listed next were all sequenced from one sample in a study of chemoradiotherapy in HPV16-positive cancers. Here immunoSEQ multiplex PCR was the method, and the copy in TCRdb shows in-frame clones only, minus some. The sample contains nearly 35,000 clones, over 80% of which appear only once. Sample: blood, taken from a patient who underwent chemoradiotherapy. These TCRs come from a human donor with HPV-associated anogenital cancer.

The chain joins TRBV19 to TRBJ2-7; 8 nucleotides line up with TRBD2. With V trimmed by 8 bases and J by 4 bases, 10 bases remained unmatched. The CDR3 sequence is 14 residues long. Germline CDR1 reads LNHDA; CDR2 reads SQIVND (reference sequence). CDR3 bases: TGTGCCAGTCAGGCGGGGGGCGAGGTGTACGAGCAGTACTTC. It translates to CASQAGGEVYEQYF.

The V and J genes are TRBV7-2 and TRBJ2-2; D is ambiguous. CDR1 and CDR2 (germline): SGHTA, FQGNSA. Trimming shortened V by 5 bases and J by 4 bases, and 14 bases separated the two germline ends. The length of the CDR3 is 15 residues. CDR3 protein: CASSPRSGLTGELFF. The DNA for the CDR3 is TGTGCCAGCAGCCCAAGGTCCGGCCTCACCGGGGAGCTGTTTTTT.

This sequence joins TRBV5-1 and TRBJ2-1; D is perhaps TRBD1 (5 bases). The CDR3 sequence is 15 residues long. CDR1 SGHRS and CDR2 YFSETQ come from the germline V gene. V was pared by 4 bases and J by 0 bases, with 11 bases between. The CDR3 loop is CASSRKQDSYNEQFF. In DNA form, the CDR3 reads TGCGCCAGCAGCCGAAAACAGGACTCCTACAATGAGCAGTTCTTC. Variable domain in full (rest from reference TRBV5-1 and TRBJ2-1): KAGVTQTPRYLIKTRGQQVTLSCSPISGHRSVSWYQQTPGQGLQFLFEYFSETQRNKGNFPGRFSGRQFSNSRSEMNVSTLELGDSALYLCASSRKQDSYNEQFFGPGTRLTVL.

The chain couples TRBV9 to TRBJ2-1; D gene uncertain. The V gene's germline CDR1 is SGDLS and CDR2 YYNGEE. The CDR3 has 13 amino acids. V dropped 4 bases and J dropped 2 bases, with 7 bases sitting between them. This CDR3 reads CASSPVPYNEQFF. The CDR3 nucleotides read TGTGCCAGCAGCCCAGTCCCCTACAATGAGCAGTTCTTC.

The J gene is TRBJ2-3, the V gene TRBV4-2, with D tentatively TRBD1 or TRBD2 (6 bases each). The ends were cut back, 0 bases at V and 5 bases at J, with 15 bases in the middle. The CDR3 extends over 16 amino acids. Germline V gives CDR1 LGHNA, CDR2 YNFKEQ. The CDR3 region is CASSQDTGGGKDTQYF. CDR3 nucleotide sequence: TGTGCCAGCAGCCAAGATACCGGGGGCGGCAAAGATACGCAGTATTTT.

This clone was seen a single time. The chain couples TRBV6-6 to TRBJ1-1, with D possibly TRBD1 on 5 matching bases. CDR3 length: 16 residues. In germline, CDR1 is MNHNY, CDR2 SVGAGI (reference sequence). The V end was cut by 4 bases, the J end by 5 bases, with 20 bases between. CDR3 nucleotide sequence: TGTGCCAGCAGTTTTGGTGGTGGCAGGGTCGAAACTGAAGCTTTCTTT. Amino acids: CASSFGGGRVETEAFF.

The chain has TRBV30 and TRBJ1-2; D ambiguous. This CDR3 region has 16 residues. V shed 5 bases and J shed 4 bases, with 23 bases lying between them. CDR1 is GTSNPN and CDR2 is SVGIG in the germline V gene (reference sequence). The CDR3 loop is CAWDAPEFGFGYGYTF. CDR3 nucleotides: TGTGCCTGGGACGCTCCCGAATTTGGGTTTGGCTATGGCTACACCTTC.

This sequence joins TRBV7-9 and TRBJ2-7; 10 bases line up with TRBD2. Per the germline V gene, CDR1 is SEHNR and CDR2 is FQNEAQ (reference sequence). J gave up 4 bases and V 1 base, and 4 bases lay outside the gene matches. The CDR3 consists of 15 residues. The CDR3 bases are TGTGCCAGCAGCTTAGTCGGACTAGCGGATTACGAGCAGTACTTC. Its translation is CASSLVGLADYEQYF.

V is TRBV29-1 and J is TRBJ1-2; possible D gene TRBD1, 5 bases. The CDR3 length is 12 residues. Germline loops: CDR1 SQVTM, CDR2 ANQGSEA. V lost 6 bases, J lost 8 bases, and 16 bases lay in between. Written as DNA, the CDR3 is TGCAGCGTGGGGGGATCTGGGGCCGGCTACACCTTC. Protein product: CSVGGSGAGYTF.

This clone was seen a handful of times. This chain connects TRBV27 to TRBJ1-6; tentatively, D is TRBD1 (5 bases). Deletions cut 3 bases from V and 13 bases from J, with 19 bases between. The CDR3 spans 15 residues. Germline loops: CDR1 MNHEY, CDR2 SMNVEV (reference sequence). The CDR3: CASSLLGDLLSPLHF. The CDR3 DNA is TGTGCCAGCAGTTTGCTCGGGGACCTGCTCTCCCCCCTCCACTTT.

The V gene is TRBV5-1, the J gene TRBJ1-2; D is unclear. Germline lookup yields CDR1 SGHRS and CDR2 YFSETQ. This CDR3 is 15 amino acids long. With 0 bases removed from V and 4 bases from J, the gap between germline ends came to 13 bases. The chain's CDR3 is CASSLESGSAYGYTF. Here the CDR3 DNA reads TGCGCCAGCAGCTTGGAAAGCGGTTCAGCCTATGGCTACACCTTC. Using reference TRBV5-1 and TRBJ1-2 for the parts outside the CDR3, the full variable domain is KAGVTQTPRYLIKTRGQQVTLSCSPISGHRSVSWYQQTPGQGLQFLFEYFSETQRNKGNFPGRFSGRQFSNSRSEMNVSTLELGDSALYLCASSLESGSAYGYTFGSGTRLTVV.

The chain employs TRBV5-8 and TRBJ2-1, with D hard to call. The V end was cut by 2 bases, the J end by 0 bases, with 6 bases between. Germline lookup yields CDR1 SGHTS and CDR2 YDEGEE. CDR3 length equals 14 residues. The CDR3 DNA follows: TGTGCCAGCAGCTTAGTAAGCTCCTACAATGAGCAGTTCTTC. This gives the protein CASSLVSSYNEQFF.

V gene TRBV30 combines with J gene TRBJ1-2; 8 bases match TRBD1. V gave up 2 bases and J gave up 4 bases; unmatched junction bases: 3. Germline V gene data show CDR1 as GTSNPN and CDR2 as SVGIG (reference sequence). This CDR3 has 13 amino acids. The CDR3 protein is CAWSFGQGYGYTF. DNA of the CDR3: TGTGCCTGGAGTTTCGGACAGGGCTATGGCTACACCTTC.